Listed below are T cell receptor beta chains from one sample, sequenced in a study of shared T cell receptors in the human thymus. Generated by immunoSEQ multiplex PCR, the TCRdb table keeps only in-frame clones and is missing some. In the table there are around 65,000 clones, more than 90% of which are singletons. Sequencing was performed on thymocytes. These receptors were taken from a human donor. The CDR3 runs from the conserved cysteine through the conserved F or W. The order of the fields is V gene, clone size, D gene, J gene, CDR3 protein, CDR3 DNA. D genes are given only for firm matches. Where a row states a size, it is once, few, many or the class of an expanded clone; other rows omit it.

TRBV10-3,.,.,TRBJ2-1,CAISGLETSTYNEQFF,TGTGCCATCAGTGGACTAGAAACTAGCACCTACAATGAGCAGTTCTTC
TRBV6-6,.,.,TRBJ2-2,CASSWSRENTGELFF,TGTGCCAGCAGTTGGTCTCGAGAGAACACCGGGGAGCTGTTTTTT
TRBV12-5,.,.,TRBJ1-2,CASGQDGAYTNYGYTF,TGTGCTAGTGGTCAAGACGGGGCATATACTAACTATGGCTACACCTTC
TRBV19,.,.,TRBJ2-4,CASSPKTWAKNIQYF,TGTGCCAGTAGTCCCAAAACATGGGCCAAAAACATTCAGTACTTC
TRBV7-3,.,.,TRBJ2-3,CASSSRTEHSTDTQYF,TGTGCCAGCAGCTCCCGGACAGAGCATAGCACAGATACGCAGTATTTT
TRBV14,.,TRBD1,TRBJ2-7,CASSPGTGRICHF,TGTGCCAGCAGCCCCGGGACAGGGAGGATTTGCCACTTC
TRBV2,.,.,TRBJ2-5,CASSGSGWETQYF,TGTGCCAGCAGTGGTTCGGGTTGGGAGACCCAGTACTTC
TRBV7-9,.,.,TRBJ1-5,CAGSSDPLGQPQHF,TGTGCCGGCAGCTCGGACCCGCTGGGTCAGCCCCAGCATTTT
TRBV25-1,.,.,TRBJ2-7,CASSEKGGGYEQYF,TGTGCCAGCAGTGAGAAGGGGGGGGGCTACGAGCAGTACTTC
TRBV6-1,.,.,TRBJ1-6,CASSTRNSPLHF,TGTGCCAGCAGTACAAGGAATTCACCCCTCCACTTT
TRBV4-3,.,TRBD1,TRBJ1-6,CASSPGTGSSPLHF,TGCGCCAGCAGCCCCGGGACAGGGAGTTCACCCCTCCACTTT
TRBV5-5,.,.,TRBJ1-2,CASSLEGPRCGYTF,TGTGCCAGCAGCTTGGAGGGTCCAAGATGCGGCTACACCTTC
TRBV5-1,.,.,TRBJ1-2,CASIETGLDKTHGYTF,TGCGCCAGCATTGAAACAGGGTTGGATAAAACGCATGGCTACACCTTC
TRBV5-1,.,.,TRBJ2-7,CASSLGVSWNEQYF,TGCGCCAGCAGCTTGGGTGTGTCGTGGAACGAGCAGTACTTC
TRBV15,.,.,TRBJ2-3,CATSSAGRGESTDTQYF,TGTGCCACCAGCAGCGCGGGAAGGGGTGAATCAACGGATACGCAGTATTTT
TRBV10-1,.,.,TRBJ2-5,CASHLRECPQETQYF,TGCGCCAGCCACCTAAGGGAATGCCCGCAAGAGACCCAGTACTTC
TRBV29-1,.,.,TRBJ2-2,CSVDSRYRGAVF,TGCAGCGTTGATAGCAGGTACCGGGGAGCTGTTTTT
TRBV27,.,TRBD2,TRBJ2-5,CASSSVAGGGETQYF,TGTGCCAGCAGTTCCGTAGCGGGCGGGGGAGAGACCCAGTACTTC
TRBV5-1,.,TRBD1,TRBJ1-6,CASSFGPPGQGLGVYNSPLHF,TGCGCCAGCAGCTTTGGACCTCCGGGACAGGGTTTGGGGGTCTATAATTCACCCCTCCACTTT
TRBV7-9,.,TRBD2,TRBJ2-5,CASSLATSGPPETQYF,TGTGCCAGCAGCTTAGCGACTAGCGGGCCCCCGGAGACCCAGTACTTC
TRBV7-4,.,.,TRBJ1-4,CASSFRSGVSNTATNEKLFF,TGTGCCAGCAGCTTTAGGTCGGGGGTGAGCAACACCGCAACTAATGAAAAACTGTTTTTT
TRBV4-1,.,.,TRBJ2-3,CASSQVAGPAPDTQYF,TGCGCCAGCAGCCAAGTTGCGGGCCCAGCCCCAGATACGCAGTATTTT
TRBV29-1,.,.,TRBJ2-7,CSVGYLGRVYEQYF,TGCAGCGTTGGATATCTGGGCAGGGTCTACGAGCAGTACTTC
TRBV4-3,.,.,TRBJ2-2,CASSQARSQVAGELFF,TGCGCCAGCAGCCAAGCTAGATCCCAGGTGGCGGGGGAGCTGTTTTTT
TRBV5-1,once,.,TRBJ1-4,CASRREFTTNEKLFF,TGCGCCAGCAGGCGGGAGTTTACAACTAATGAAAAACTGTTTTTT
TRBV6-5,.,.,TRBJ1-5,CASGPIFRKPQHF,TGTGCCAGCGGCCCCATATTTCGGAAACCCCAGCATTTT
TRBV13,.,TRBD2,TRBJ2-7,CASSLQGGDSSYEQYF,TGTGCCAGCAGCTTACAGGGAGGGGATAGCTCCTACGAGCAGTACTTC
TRBV25-1,.,.,TRBJ2-1,CASSESPPRGAYNEQFF,TGTGCCAGCAGTGAATCCCCTCCTAGGGGGGCCTACAATGAGCAGTTCTTC
TRBV6-6,.,TRBD2,TRBJ2-3,CASSQRGGLGTDTQYF,TGTGCCAGCAGTCAACGGGGGGGACTTGGCACAGATACGCAGTATTTT
TRBV28,.,.,TRBJ2-3,CASSFFRQADCTDTQYF,TGTGCCAGCAGTTTTTTCCGACAGGCGGACTGCACAGATACGCAGTATTTT
TRBV10-3,.,TRBD1,TRBJ1-2,CAAWDRGKYGYTF,TGTGCCGCCTGGGACAGGGGGAAGTATGGCTACACCTTC
TRBV11-2,.,TRBD2,TRBJ2-3,CASSRRLAGVPGDTQYF,TGTGCCAGCAGCCGACGACTAGCGGGGGTCCCCGGGGATACGCAGTATTTT
TRBV7-8,.,.,TRBJ2-5,CASSLAGQGETQYF,TGTGCCAGCAGCTTAGCGGGTCAGGGGGAGACCCAGTACTTC
TRBV23-1,.,.,TRBJ1-2,CASSQLRGAMRYGYTF,TGCGCCAGCAGTCAATTGCGGGGGGCGATGCGCTATGGCTACACCTTC
TRBV4-1,few,.,TRBJ1-3,CASSRVGNTIYF,TGCGCCAGCAGCCGGGTTGGAAACACCATATATTTT
TRBV4-3,.,TRBD1,TRBJ1-2,CASSHPNRQGGFNGYTF,TGCGCCAGCAGCCACCCCAACCGACAGGGGGGCTTCAATGGCTACACCTTC
TRBV7-2,.,.,TRBJ2-1,CASSYNGGSYNEQFF,TGTGCCAGCAGCTATAATGGGGGCTCCTACAATGAGCAGTTCTTC